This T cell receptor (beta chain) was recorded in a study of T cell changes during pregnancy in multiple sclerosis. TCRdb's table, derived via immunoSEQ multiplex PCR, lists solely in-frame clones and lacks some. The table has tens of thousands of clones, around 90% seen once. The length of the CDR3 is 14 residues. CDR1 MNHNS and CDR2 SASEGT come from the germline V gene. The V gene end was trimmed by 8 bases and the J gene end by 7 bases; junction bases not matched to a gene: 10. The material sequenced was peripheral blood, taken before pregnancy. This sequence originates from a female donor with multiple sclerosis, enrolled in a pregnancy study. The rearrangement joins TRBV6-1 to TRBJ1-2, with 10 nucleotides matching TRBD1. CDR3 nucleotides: TGTGCCAGCCAGCCCGGGACAGGGGCGAGTGGCTACACCTTC. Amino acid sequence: CASQPGTGASGYTF.